This passage covers 5 T cell receptor beta chains from one sample sequenced in a study of CD8 T cells in ankylosing spondylitis. TCRdb independently ran MiXCR on the 5' RACE reads; one entry per CDR3 protein. The repertoire holds approximately 200,000 distinct CDR3 sequences, with more than 10% as singletons. Sample: blood, either unsorted or a sorted T cell fraction (not recorded which). The receptor source for this set is a male donor with ankylosing spondylitis or in good health (not recorded which).

There are many counts of this clonotype. This CDR3 is CASSHKQGNTEAFF. The CDR3 region has the DNA TGTGCCAGCAGCCACAAACAGGGGAATACTGAAGCTTTCTTT. V usage is TRBV7-9 and J usage is TRBJ1-1, with TRBD1 matching 7 bases. V shed 5 bases, J shed 5 bases, and the junction held 8 bases outside the gene matches. Germline V gene sequence: CDR1 SEHNR, CDR2 FQNEAQ (reference sequence). This CDR3 contains 14 residues.

At least ten counts were recorded for this clonotype. The rearrangement links TRBV7-9 to TRBJ1-6, with D unresolved. Trimming took 5 bases from V and 0 from J, leaving 5 bases between them. The CDR3 runs 14 residues. The germline V gene encodes CDR1 SEHNR and CDR2 FQNEAQ (reference sequence). The CDR3 bases are TGTGCCAGCAGCCGGAGCTCCTATAATTCACCCCTCCACTTT. Translated, it gives CASSRSSYNSPLHF.

This clonotype was found many times. The rearrangement joins TRBV30 to TRBJ2-7, with D possibly being TRBD2 (6 bases). Germline lookup yields CDR1 GTSNPN and CDR2 SVGIG (reference sequence). The CDR3 loop spans 12 amino acids. Trimming took 5 bases from V and 0 from J, leaving 8 bases between them. For the CDR3, the DNA is TGTGCCTGGGGCGGGGACTCCTACGAGCAGTACTTC. It specifies CAWGGDSYEQYF.

The chain links TRBV5-1 to TRBJ2-1; perhaps TRBD2 as D (6 bases). The V end was cut by 0 bases, the J end by 3 bases, with 13 bases between. The CDR3 consists of 16 residues. The germline V gene encodes CDR1 SGHRS and CDR2 YFSETQ. The CDR3 nucleotides are TGCGCCAGCAGCTTGGGGGGGGACCCCCTCTACAATGAGCAGTTCTTC. Residues: CASSLGGDPLYNEQFF.

V gene TRBV5-6 combines with J gene TRBJ2-5, with D possibly being TRBD2 (5 bases). From germline, CDR1 is SGHDT and CDR2 YYEEEE. The CDR3 has 13 amino acids. Trimming shortened V by 1 base and J by 4 bases, and 8 bases separated the two germline ends. The CDR3 DNA reads as TGTGCCAGCAGCTTGTCTGGAGGAGAGACCCAGTACTTC. It translates to CASSLSGGETQYF.